The rows below give T cell receptor beta chains drawn from one sample of a study of blood T cell repertoires in COVID-19. Assay: immunoSEQ multiplex PCR; the TCRdb copy retains only in-frame clones and omits some. The profile covers some 240,000 clones, with 80% appearing a single time and roughly 12% taken by the ten largest. Sequenced input: peripheral blood. The receptor source for this set is a human donor in a cohort sampled during active COVID-19. Each CDR3 is given with its conserved first and last residue. D genes are given only for firm matches. The size entry is marked missing in some rows and otherwise reads once, few, many or a size class.

d_gene: NA; v_gene: TRBV6-4; len: 12; abundance: NA; j_gene: TRBJ2-2; CDR3nt: TGTGCCAGCAGTAGCTACACCGGGGAGCTGTTTTTT; CDR3aa: CASSSYTGELFF
d_gene: NA; v_gene: TRBV30; len: 13; abundance: NA; j_gene: TRBJ1-2; CDR3nt: TGTGCCTGGAGTTCTGACAGGAAACATGGCTACACCTTC; CDR3aa: CAWSSDRKHGYTF
d_gene: TRBD2; v_gene: TRBV9; len: 15; abundance: NA; j_gene: TRBJ2-3; CDR3nt: TGTGCCAGCAGCTCGACTAGCGAGAGCACAGATACGCAGTATTTT; CDR3aa: CASSSTSESTDTQYF
d_gene: NA; v_gene: TRBV10-3; len: 13; abundance: NA; j_gene: TRBJ1-1; CDR3nt: TGTGCCATCAGTGAGTCGAGACCGGGAGAAGCTTTCTTT; CDR3aa: CAISESRPGEAFF
d_gene: TRBD2; v_gene: TRBV28; len: 15; abundance: NA; j_gene: TRBJ2-2; CDR3nt: TGTGCCAGCAGGCACCCTAGCGGGAGACCCGGGGAGCTGTTTTTT; CDR3aa: CASRHPSGRPGELFF
d_gene: NA; v_gene: TRBV5-1; len: 15; abundance: NA; j_gene: TRBJ2-1; CDR3nt: TGCGCCAGCAGCTTGGTGAGTAGCTCCTACAATGAGCAGTTCTTC; CDR3aa: CASSLVSSSYNEQFF
d_gene: NA; v_gene: TRBV2; len: 13; abundance: NA; j_gene: TRBJ2-3; CDR3nt: TGTGCCAGCAGTGAAGACCCCGAGGGTACGCAGTATTTT; CDR3aa: CASSEDPEGTQYF
d_gene: NA; v_gene: TRBV23-1; len: 12; abundance: NA; j_gene: TRBJ2-1; CDR3nt: TGCGCCACGAGGGGGAACTACAATGAGCAGTTCTTC; CDR3aa: CATRGNYNEQFF
d_gene: NA; v_gene: TRBV11-3; len: 12; abundance: NA; j_gene: TRBJ2-3; CDR3nt: TGTGCCAGCAGCTCTAGCACAGATACGCAGTATTTT; CDR3aa: CASSSSTDTQYF
d_gene: NA; v_gene: TRBV9; len: 14; abundance: once; j_gene: TRBJ1-3; CDR3nt: TGTGCCAGCAGCGTACAGGGGCAAGGAAACACCATATATTTT; CDR3aa: CASSVQGQGNTIYF
d_gene: TRBD2; v_gene: TRBV4-2; len: 17; abundance: NA; j_gene: TRBJ2-3; CDR3nt: TGTGCCAGCAGCCAGAATCCTACTAGCGGGGGGGCAGATACGCAGTATTTT; CDR3aa: CASSQNPTSGGADTQYF
d_gene: NA; v_gene: TRBV7-6; len: 13; abundance: NA; j_gene: TRBJ2-2; CDR3nt: TGTGCCAGCAGTTTTAGCGGCTCCGGGGAGCTGTTTTTT; CDR3aa: CASSFSGSGELFF
d_gene: NA; v_gene: TRBV7-8; len: 18; abundance: once; j_gene: TRBJ1-3; CDR3nt: TGTGCCAGCAGCTTATTTTTCCAGGGGACCAGCTCTGGAAACACCATATATTTT; CDR3aa: CASSLFFQGTSSGNTIYF
d_gene: TRBD1; v_gene: TRBV3-1/TRBV3-2; len: 15; abundance: NA; j_gene: TRBJ2-4; CDR3nt: TGTGCCAGCAGCCAAGGGACAGGGCCCAAAAACATTCAGTACTTC; CDR3aa: CASSQGTGPKNIQYF
d_gene: TRBD1; v_gene: TRBV19; len: 13; abundance: NA; j_gene: TRBJ1-2; CDR3nt: TGTGCCAGTAGTGCCCAGGGGGCGGTTGGCTACACCTTC; CDR3aa: CASSAQGAVGYTF
d_gene: NA; v_gene: TRBV5-1; len: 14; abundance: NA; j_gene: TRBJ2-1; CDR3nt: TGCGCCAGCAGCTTGGATCTCTCCTACAATGAGCAGTTCTTC; CDR3aa: CASSLDLSYNEQFF
d_gene: NA; v_gene: TRBV12-3/TRBV12-4; len: 12; abundance: once; j_gene: TRBJ2-1; CDR3nt: TGTGCCAGCAGTTCCTATCGAGGTGAGCAGTTCTTC; CDR3aa: CASSSYRGEQFF
d_gene: NA; v_gene: TRBV11-1; len: 14; abundance: NA; j_gene: TRBJ2-5; CDR3nt: TGTGCCAGCAGCTTATGGGGCGGTGAAGAGACCCAGTACTTC; CDR3aa: CASSLWGGEETQYF
d_gene: TRBD1; v_gene: TRBV19; len: 16; abundance: NA; j_gene: TRBJ1-1; CDR3nt: TGTGCCAGTAGCCGCCTCGGGACAGGGAGCCTCACTGAAGCTTTCTTT; CDR3aa: CASSRLGTGSLTEAFF
d_gene: TRBD1; v_gene: TRBV29-1; len: 15; abundance: NA; j_gene: TRBJ1-2; CDR3nt: TGCAGCGTTGACCCGGGACAGCAGGAGGACTATGGCTACACCTTC; CDR3aa: CSVDPGQQEDYGYTF
d_gene: TRBD1; v_gene: TRBV9; len: 16; abundance: NA; j_gene: TRBJ1-1; CDR3nt: TGTGCCAGCAGCGCACCCAAAGGGGGCATTGGCACTGAAGCTTTCTTT; CDR3aa: CASSAPKGGIGTEAFF
d_gene: NA; v_gene: TRBV15; len: 15; abundance: NA; j_gene: TRBJ2-7; CDR3nt: TGTGCCACCAGCAGAGATCCGAGGGAGCTGAGTGAGCAGTACTTC; CDR3aa: CATSRDPRELSEQYF
d_gene: NA; v_gene: TRBV7-9; len: 13; abundance: few; j_gene: TRBJ2-3; CDR3nt: TGTGCCAGCAGCTTAGCACAGGGAGATACGCAGTATTTT; CDR3aa: CASSLAQGDTQYF
d_gene: TRBD2; v_gene: TRBV28; len: 16; abundance: NA; j_gene: TRBJ2-7; CDR3nt: TGTGCCAGCAGTCCGAATACTAGCGGGAGAGACCACGAGCAGTACTTC; CDR3aa: CASSPNTSGRDHEQYF
d_gene: TRBD2; v_gene: TRBV27; len: 16; abundance: NA; j_gene: TRBJ2-3; CDR3nt: TGTGCCAGCAGTCGCAGGACTAGCGGGGGAGCAGATACGCAGTATTTT; CDR3aa: CASSRRTSGGADTQYF
d_gene: NA; v_gene: TRBV5-1; len: 15; abundance: NA; j_gene: TRBJ1-4; CDR3nt: TGCGCCAGCAGCCAAACAGGGTCTCCTAATGAAAAACTGTTTTTT; CDR3aa: CASSQTGSPNEKLFF
d_gene: TRBD1; v_gene: TRBV7-9; len: 16; abundance: NA; j_gene: TRBJ1-2; CDR3nt: TGTGCCAGCAGCTTAGTTTGGGACAGGGACGACTATGGCTACACCTTC; CDR3aa: CASSLVWDRDDYGYTF
d_gene: NA; v_gene: TRBV15; len: 12; abundance: NA; j_gene: TRBJ2-7; CDR3nt: TGTGCCACCAGCAGAAAGGACAACGAGCAGTACTTC; CDR3aa: CATSRKDNEQYF
d_gene: TRBD1; v_gene: TRBV19; len: 14; abundance: NA; j_gene: TRBJ2-3; CDR3nt: TGTGCCAGTAGTTCCCGACAGGGGACAGATACGCAGTATTTT; CDR3aa: CASSSRQGTDTQYF
d_gene: TRBD1; v_gene: TRBV7-2; len: 14; abundance: NA; j_gene: TRBJ1-2; CDR3nt: TGTGCCAGCAGCCTAGACAGGGTTCCCGGTGGCTACACCTTC; CDR3aa: CASSLDRVPGGYTF
d_gene: NA; v_gene: TRBV5-1; len: 15; abundance: NA; j_gene: TRBJ2-6; CDR3nt: TGCGCCAGCAGCGCGACAACGACTGGGGCCAACGTCCTGACTTTC; CDR3aa: CASSATTTGANVLTF
d_gene: TRBD1; v_gene: TRBV19; len: 15; abundance: NA; j_gene: TRBJ2-7; CDR3nt: TGTGCCAGTACCGTAACCGGGACAGGGGGAAACGAGCAGTACTTC; CDR3aa: CASTVTGTGGNEQYF
d_gene: NA; v_gene: TRBV4-1; len: 17; abundance: once; j_gene: TRBJ2-6; CDR3nt: TGCGCCAGCAGCCAAGACTTCTACGGAGCAGTGACCAACGTCCTGACTTTC; CDR3aa: CASSQDFYGAVTNVLTF
d_gene: TRBD1; v_gene: TRBV28; len: 16; abundance: NA; j_gene: TRBJ2-5; CDR3nt: TGTGCCAGCAGTTCTAGACCGGGACAGGGGGAAGAGACCCAGTACTTC; CDR3aa: CASSSRPGQGEETQYF
d_gene: TRBD1; v_gene: TRBV27; len: 19; abundance: NA; j_gene: TRBJ2-7; CDR3nt: TGTGCCAGCAGTGTTCGGGACAGGGGTGGGGGTCGCGGTATCTACGAGCAGTACTTC; CDR3aa: CASSVRDRGGGRGIYEQYF
d_gene: NA; v_gene: TRBV2; len: 15; abundance: NA; j_gene: TRBJ1-4; CDR3nt: TGTGCCAGCAGTCGGGGGACGGGCGATAATGAAAAACTGTTTTTT; CDR3aa: CASSRGTGDNEKLFF
d_gene: NA; v_gene: TRBV5-1; len: 16; abundance: NA; j_gene: TRBJ2-6; CDR3nt: TGCGCCAGCAGCTTGAGGCGGGCCTCTGGGGCCAACGTCCTGACTTTC; CDR3aa: CASSLRRASGANVLTF